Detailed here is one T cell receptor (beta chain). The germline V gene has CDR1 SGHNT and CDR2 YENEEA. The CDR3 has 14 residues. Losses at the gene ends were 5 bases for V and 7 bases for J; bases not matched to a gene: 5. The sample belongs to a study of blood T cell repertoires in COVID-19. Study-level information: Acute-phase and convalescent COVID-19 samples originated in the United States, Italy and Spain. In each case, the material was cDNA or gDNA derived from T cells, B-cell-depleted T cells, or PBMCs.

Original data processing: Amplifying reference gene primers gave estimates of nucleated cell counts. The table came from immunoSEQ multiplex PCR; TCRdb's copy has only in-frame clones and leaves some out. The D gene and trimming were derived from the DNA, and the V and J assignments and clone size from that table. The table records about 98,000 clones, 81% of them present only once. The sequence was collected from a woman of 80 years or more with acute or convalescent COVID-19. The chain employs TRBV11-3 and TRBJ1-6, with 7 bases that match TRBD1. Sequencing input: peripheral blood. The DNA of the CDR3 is TGTGCCAGCAGCCTGGGACAGACAAATTCACCCCTCCACTTT. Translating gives CASSLGQTNSPLHF.